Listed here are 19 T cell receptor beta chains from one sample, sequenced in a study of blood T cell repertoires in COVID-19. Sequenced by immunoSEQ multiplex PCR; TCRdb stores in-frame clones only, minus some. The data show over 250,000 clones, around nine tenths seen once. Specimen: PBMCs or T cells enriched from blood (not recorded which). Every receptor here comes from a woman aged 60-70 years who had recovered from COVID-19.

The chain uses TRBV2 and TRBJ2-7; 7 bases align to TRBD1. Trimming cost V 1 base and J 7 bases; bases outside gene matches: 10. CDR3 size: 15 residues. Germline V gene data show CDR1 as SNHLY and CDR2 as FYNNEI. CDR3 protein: CASSEGGGVRGEQYF. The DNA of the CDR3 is TGTGCCAGCAGTGAAGGAGGGGGCGTCCGGGGAGAGCAGTACTTC.

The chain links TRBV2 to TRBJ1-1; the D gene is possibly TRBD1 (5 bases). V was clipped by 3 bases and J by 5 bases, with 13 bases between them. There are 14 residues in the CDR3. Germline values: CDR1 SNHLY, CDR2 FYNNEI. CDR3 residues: CASSDKGARTEAFF. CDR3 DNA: TGTGCCAGCAGTGATAAAGGGGCGAGGACTGAAGCTTTCTTT.

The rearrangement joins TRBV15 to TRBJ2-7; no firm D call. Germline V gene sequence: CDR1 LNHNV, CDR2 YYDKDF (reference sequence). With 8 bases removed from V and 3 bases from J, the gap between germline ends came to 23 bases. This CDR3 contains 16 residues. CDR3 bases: TGTGCCACCTCCCCAGAGGCTATGGCTACTAACTACGAGCAGTACTTC. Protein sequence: CATSPEAMATNYEQYF.

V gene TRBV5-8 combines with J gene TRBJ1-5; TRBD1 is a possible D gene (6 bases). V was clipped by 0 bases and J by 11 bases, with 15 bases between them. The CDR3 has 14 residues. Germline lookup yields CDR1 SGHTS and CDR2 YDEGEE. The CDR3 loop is CASSLGQDIKTQHF. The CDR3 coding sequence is TGTGCCAGCAGCTTGGGACAGGATATTAAGACCCAGCATTTT.

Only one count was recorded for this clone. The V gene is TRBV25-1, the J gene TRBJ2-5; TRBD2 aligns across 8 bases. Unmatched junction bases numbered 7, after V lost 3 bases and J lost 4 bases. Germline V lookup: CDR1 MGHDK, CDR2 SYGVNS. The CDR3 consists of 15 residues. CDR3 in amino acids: CASSDPSGSGETQYF. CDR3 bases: TGTGCCAGCAGTGACCCCAGCGGGAGCGGAGAGACCCAGTACTTC.

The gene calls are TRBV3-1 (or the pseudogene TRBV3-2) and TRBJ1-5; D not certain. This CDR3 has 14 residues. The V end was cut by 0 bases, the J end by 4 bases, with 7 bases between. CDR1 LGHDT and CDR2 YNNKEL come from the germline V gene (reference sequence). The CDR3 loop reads CASSQDAGNQPQHF. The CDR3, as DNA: TGTGCCAGCAGCCAAGATGCGGGAAATCAGCCCCAGCATTTT.

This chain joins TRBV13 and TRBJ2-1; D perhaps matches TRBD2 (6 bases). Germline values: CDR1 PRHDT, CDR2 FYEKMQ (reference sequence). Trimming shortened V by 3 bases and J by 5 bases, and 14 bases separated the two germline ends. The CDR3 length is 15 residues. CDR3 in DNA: TGTGCCAGCAGCTTCGGGGGAGGTACCCACAATGAGCAGTTCTTC. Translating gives CASSFGGGTHNEQFF.

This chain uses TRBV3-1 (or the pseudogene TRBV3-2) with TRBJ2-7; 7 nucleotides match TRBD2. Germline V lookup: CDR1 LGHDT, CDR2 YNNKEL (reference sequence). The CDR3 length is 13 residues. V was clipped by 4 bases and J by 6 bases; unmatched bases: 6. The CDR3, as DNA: TGTGCCAGCAGCCCCGGGGGGAGCATCGAGCAGTACTTC. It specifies CASSPGGSIEQYF.

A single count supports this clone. CDR3 loop: CASSPQGVSSGNTIYF. The CDR3 DNA reads TGTGCCAGCTCACCACAAGGGGTGAGCTCTGGAAACACCATATATTTT. V gene TRBV18 combines with J gene TRBJ1-3; a weak D match, TRBD1 (5 bases). V was pared by 1 base and J by 0 bases, with 10 bases between. Germline V gives CDR1 KGHSH, CDR2 LQKENI. The CDR3 spans 16 residues.

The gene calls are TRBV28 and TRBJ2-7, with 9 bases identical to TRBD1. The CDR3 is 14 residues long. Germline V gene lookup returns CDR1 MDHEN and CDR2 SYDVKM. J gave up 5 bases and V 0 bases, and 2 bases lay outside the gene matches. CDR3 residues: CASSLWDRGNEQYF. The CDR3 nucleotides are TGTGCCAGCAGTTTATGGGACAGGGGCAACGAGCAGTACTTC.

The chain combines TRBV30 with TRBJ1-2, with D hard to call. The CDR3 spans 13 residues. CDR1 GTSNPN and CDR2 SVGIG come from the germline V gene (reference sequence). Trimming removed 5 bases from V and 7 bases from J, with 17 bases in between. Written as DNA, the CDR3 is TGTGCCTGGGCCACAGTTGGCGGGCTTGGCTACACCTTC. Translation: CAWATVGGLGYTF.

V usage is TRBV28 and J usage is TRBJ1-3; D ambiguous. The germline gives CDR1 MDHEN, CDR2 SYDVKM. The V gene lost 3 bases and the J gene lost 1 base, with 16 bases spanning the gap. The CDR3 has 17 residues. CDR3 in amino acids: CASSFLASTSSGNTIYF. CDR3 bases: TGTGCCAGCAGTTTCCTCGCGAGTACTTCTTCTGGAAACACCATATATTTT.

CDR3 sequence: CASITGTGNEQYF. The CDR3 DNA sequence: TGTGCCAGCATAACCGGGACAGGGAACGAGCAGTACTTC. The chain has TRBV6-8 and TRBJ2-7, with 9 nucleotides matching TRBD1. J was trimmed by 5 bases and V by 7 bases; bases with no gene match: 6. Germline loops: CDR1 MNHGY, CDR2 SAAAGT. This CDR3 region has 13 residues.

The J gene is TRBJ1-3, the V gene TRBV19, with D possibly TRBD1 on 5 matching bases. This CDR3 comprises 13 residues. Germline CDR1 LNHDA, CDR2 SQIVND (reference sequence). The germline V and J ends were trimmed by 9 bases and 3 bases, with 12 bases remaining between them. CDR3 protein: CASGGGFGNTIYF. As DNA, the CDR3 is TGTGCCAGCGGGGGGGGGTTTGGAAACACCATATATTTT.

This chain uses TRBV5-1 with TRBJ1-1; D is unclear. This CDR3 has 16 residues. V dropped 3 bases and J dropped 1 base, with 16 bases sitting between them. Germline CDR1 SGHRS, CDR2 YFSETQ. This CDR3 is CASSWDGGGANTEAFF. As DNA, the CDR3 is TGCGCCAGCAGCTGGGATGGCGGAGGAGCGAACACTGAAGCTTTCTTT.

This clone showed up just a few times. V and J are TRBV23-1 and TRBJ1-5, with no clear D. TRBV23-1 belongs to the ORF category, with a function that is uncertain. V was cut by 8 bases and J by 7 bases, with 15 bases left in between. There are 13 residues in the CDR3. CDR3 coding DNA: TGCGCCAGCTTGTGTCGTACGGGACAGCCCCAGCATTTT. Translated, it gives CASLCRTGQPQHF.

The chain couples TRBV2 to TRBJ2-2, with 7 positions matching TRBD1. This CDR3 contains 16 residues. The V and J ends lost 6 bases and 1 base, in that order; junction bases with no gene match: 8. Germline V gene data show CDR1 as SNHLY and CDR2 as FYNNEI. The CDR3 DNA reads TGTGCCAGCAGCAAGAGGGGACAGCAGAACACCGGGGAGCTGTTTTTT. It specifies CASSKRGQQNTGELFF.

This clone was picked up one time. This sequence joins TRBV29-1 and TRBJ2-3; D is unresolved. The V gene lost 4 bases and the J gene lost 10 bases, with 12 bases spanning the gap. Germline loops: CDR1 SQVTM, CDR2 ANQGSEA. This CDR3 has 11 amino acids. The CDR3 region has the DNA TGCAGCGTTGGAACTATCGTTCCGCAGTATTTT. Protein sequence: CSVGTIVPQYF.

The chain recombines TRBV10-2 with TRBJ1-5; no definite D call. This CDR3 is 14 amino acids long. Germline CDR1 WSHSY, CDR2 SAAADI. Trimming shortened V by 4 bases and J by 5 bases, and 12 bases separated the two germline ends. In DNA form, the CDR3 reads TGCGCCAGCAGTGTTTCGTCTCGGGATCAGCCCCAGCATTTT. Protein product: CASSVSSRDQPQHF.